This T cell receptor (beta chain) originates from a study of blood T cell repertoires in COVID-19. As for the study in general: Some COVID-19 samples were acute and others convalescent; all came from the United States, Italy and Spain.

V shed 3 bases and J shed 6 bases, with 20 bases lying between them. The CDR3 runs to 16 residues. Per germline, CDR1 KGHSH and CDR2 LQKENI. The authors' processing: Estimation of nucleated cell counts relied on the amplification of reference gene primers. The data were produced by immunoSEQ multiplex PCR, yet TCRdb's version contains in-frame clones alone and is incomplete. That table is the source of V, J and clone size, and D and trimming were worked out from the DNA. The table shows roughly 340,000 clones, with 87% occurring only once. Patients from Seattle were sampled longitudinally, starting during active infection.

Sequences were obtained from peripheral blood. The chain joins TRBV18 to TRBJ1-1; D unclear. This receptor was taken from a woman in her forties or fifties with COVID-19, enrolled during active disease. CDR3 amino acids: CASSPRPFYVSSEAFF. The CDR3 DNA reads as TGTGCCAGCTCACCCCGCCCCTTCTATGTCTCTTCTGAAGCTTTCTTT.